A single sample is the source of the 10 T cell receptor beta chains below, sequenced in a study of blood T cell repertoires in COVID-19 (dated by TCRdb to 2020 to 2022). The library was made by the immunoSEQ multiplex PCR assay. What TCRdb holds here is the immuneACCESS table cut down to in-frame rearrangements. Part of the clones is not present; checked against another copy, under half of the missing clones reflect an unresolved V gene, and the others are unexplained. The sample table lists 200,000 to 300,000 clones, around 87% of them with a count of one. The ten largest account for over 5% of the sample. The material sequenced was peripheral blood. The receptors derive from a woman in her sixties or seventies with COVID-19, enrolled during active disease.

The chain links TRBV7-2 to TRBJ2-7; TRBD2 matches 13 bases. This CDR3 contains 19 residues. Germline V gene lookup returns CDR1 SGHTA and CDR2 FQGNSA. Trimming removed 1 base from V and 2 bases from J; junction bases left unmatched: 11. This CDR3 is CASSLVGTSGTGSAYEQYF. As DNA, the CDR3 is TGTGCCAGCAGCTTAGTTGGGACTAGCGGGACCGGCTCCGCCTACGAGCAGTACTTC.

The chain links TRBV10-3 to TRBJ2-5; 8 bases are a match to TRBD1. From germline, CDR1 is ENHRY and CDR2 SYGVKD. The CDR3 is 13 residues long. With 10 bases clipped from V and 2 bases from J, the junction kept 6 bases outside the gene matches. CDR3 residues: CATNRDRQETQYF. In DNA form, the CDR3 reads TGTGCCACCAACCGGGACAGGCAAGAGACCCAGTACTTC.

This chain joins TRBV9 and TRBJ2-1; 12 positions agree with TRBD2. V lost 6 bases to trimming and J lost 8 bases; unmatched junction nucleotides: 9. Germline CDR1 is SGDLS and CDR2 is YYNGEE. This CDR3 has 15 residues. Written as DNA, the CDR3 is TGTGCCAGCAATCTAGCGGGAGGGCCAGGATATGAGCAGTTCTTC. Translating gives CASNLAGGPGYEQFF.

This clone was seen a few times. The V and J genes are TRBV4-3 and TRBJ1-1; no firm D call. CDR3 size: 15 residues. V lost 4 bases, J lost 4 bases, and 16 bases lay in between. Germline loops: CDR1 LGHNA, CDR2 YSLEER. The CDR3 DNA is TGCGCCAGCAGCCTCGGGAACTCAGGCGTCACTGAAGCTTTCTTT. Encoded protein: CASSLGNSGVTEAFF.

In nucleotides, the CDR3 is TGTGCCAGTAGACCCCCCGGGGGGCAATTGAACACTGAAGCTTTCTTT. This encodes CASRPPGGQLNTEAFF. This chain uses TRBV19 with TRBJ1-1; maybe TRBD1 (6 bases). V was shortened by 6 bases and J by 0 bases, with 17 bases between the two germline ends. This CDR3 has 16 residues. Germline CDR1 and CDR2: LNHDA and SQIVND (reference sequence).

This clone has a handful of counts. Here the CDR3 reads CASSRTSYEQYF. CDR3 coding DNA: TGTGCCAGCAGTCGGACTAGCTACGAGCAGTACTTC. The chain joins TRBV27 to TRBJ2-7; 7 bases line up with TRBD2. Germline V CDR1 and CDR2: MNHEY, SMNVEV (reference sequence). The CDR3 is 12 amino acids. V was pared by 5 bases and J by 3 bases, with 1 base of the junction left unmatched.

This chain connects TRBV28 to TRBJ1-3; D might be TRBD1 (6 bases). V lost 6 bases, J lost 4 bases, and 16 bases lay in between. The CDR3 runs 15 residues. The germline CDR1 and CDR2 sequences are MDHEN and SYDVKM. CDR3 loop: CASRPRSGQGNTIYF. The CDR3 bases are TGTGCCAGCAGGCCCCGCTCGGGACAAGGAAACACCATATATTTT.

The chain recombines TRBV4-1 with TRBJ2-7; possibly TRBD1 for D (7 bases). This CDR3 is 14 amino acids long. V was clipped by 4 bases and J by 4 bases, with 14 bases between them. Germline V gives CDR1 MGHRA, CDR2 YSYEKL. CDR3 in amino acids: CASSPRTGGYEQYF. In DNA form, the CDR3 reads TGCGCCAGCAGCCCCAGGACAGGAGGGTACGAGCAGTACTTC.

This clone came up once. The V gene is TRBV4-2, the J gene TRBJ1-2; 12 positions match TRBD1. This CDR3 comprises 15 residues. Losses at the gene ends were 1 base for V and 7 bases for J; bases not matched to a gene: 4. Germline V lookup: CDR1 LGHNA, CDR2 YNFKEQ. This chain's CDR3 is CASSQVGTGGIGYTF. DNA of the CDR3: TGTGCCAGCAGCCAAGTCGGGACAGGGGGCATTGGCTACACCTTC.

V gene TRBV7-9 combines with J gene TRBJ1-6; the match to TRBD1 covers 8 bases. The ends lost 3 bases at V and 5 bases at J; junction bases unmatched: 3. The CDR3 length is 15 residues. Germline CDR1 SEHNR, CDR2 FQNEAQ (reference sequence). CDR3 DNA: TGTGCCAGCAGCTTTCGACAGGGGAATAATTCACCCCTCCACTTT. Translating gives CASSFRQGNNSPLHF.